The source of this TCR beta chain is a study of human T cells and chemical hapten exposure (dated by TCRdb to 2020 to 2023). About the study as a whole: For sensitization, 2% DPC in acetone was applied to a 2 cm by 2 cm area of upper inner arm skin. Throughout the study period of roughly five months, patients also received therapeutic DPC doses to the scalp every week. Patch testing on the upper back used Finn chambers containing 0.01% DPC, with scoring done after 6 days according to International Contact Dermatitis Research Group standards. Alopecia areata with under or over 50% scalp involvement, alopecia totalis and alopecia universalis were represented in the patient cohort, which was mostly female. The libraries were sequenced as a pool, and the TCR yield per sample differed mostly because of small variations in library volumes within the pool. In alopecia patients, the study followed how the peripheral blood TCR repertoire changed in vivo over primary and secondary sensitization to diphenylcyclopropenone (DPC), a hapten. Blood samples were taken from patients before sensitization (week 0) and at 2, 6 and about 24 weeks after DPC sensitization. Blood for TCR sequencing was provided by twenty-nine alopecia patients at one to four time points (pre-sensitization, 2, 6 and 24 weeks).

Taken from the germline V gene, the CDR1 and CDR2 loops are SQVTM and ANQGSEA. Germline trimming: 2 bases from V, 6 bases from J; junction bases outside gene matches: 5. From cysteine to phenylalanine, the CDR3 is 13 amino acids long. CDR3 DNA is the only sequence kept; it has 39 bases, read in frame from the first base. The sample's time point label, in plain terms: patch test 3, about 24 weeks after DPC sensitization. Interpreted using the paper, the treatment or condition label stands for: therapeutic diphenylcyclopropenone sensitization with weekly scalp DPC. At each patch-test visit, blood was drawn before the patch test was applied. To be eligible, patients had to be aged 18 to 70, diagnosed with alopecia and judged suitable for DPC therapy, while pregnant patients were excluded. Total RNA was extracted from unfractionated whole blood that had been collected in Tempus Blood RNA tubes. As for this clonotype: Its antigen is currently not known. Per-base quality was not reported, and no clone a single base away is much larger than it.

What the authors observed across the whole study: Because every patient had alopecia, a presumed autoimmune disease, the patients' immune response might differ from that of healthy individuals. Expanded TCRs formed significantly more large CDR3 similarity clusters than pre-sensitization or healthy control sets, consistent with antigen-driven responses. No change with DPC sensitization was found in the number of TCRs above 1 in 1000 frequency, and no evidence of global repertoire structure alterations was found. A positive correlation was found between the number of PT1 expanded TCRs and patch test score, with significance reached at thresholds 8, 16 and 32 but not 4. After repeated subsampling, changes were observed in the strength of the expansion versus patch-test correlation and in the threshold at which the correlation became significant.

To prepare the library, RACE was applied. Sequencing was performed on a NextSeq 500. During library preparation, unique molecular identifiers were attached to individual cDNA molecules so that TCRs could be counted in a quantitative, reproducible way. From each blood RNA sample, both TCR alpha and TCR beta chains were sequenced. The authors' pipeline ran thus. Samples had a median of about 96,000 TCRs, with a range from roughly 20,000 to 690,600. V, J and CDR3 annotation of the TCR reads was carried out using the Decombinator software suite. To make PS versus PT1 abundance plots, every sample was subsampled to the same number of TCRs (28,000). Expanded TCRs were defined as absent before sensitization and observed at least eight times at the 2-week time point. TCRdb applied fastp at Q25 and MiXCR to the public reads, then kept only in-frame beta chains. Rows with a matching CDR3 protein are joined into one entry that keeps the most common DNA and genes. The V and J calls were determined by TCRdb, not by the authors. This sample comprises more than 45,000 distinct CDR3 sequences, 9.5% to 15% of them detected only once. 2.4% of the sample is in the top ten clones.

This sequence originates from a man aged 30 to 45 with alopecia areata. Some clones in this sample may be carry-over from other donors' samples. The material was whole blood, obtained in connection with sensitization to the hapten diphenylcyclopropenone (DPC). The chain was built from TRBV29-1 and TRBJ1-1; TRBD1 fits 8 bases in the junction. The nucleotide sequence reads TGCAGCGTTGAACAGGGGGCAGGCTCTGAAGCTTTCTTT. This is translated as CSVEQGAGSEAFF. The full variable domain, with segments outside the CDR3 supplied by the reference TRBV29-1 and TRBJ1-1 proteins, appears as SAVISQKPSRDICQRGTSLTIQCQVDSQVTMMFWYRQQPGQSLTLIATANQGSEATYESGFVIDKFPISRPNLTFSTLTVSNMSPEDSSIYLCSVEQGAGSEAFFGQGTRLTVV.